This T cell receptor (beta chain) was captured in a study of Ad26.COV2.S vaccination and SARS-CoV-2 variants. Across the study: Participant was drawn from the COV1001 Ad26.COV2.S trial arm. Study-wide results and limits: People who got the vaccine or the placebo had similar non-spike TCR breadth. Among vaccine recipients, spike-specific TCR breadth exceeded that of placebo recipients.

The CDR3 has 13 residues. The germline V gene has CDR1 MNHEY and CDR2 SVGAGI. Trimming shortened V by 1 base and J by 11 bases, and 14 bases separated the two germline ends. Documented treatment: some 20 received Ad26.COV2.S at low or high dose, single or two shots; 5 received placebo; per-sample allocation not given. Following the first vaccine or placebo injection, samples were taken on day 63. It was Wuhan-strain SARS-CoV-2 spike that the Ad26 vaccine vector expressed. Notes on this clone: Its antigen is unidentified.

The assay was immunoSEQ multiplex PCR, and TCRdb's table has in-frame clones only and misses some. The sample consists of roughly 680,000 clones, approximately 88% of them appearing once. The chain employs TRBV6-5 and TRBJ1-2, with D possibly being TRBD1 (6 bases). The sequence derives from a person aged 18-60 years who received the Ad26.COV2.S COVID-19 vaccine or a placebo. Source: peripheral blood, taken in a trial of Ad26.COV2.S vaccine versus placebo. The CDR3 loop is CASSYYREGGYTF. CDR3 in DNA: TGTGCCAGCAGTTACTATCGGGAGGGGGGATACACCTTC.